The 16 T cell receptor beta chains below were found in one sample sequenced in a study of cytomegalovirus exposure and HLA in healthy donors. The PCR was carried out with 60 Vbeta primers and 13 Jbeta primers. Assay used: immunoSEQ multiplex PCR; TCRdb lists only in-frame clones, some missing. In the table there are about 220,000 clones, 60% to 80% of which are singletons. The sequencing input was PBMCs. Every receptor here comes from a male donor in good health and CMV-seronegative.

The rearrangement uses TRBV7-9 and TRBJ1-5; 11 bases fit TRBD1. The CDR3 loop spans 18 amino acids. The germline CDR1 and CDR2 sequences are SEHNR and FQNEAQ (reference sequence). Trimming took 8 bases from V and 3 from J; bases not matched to a gene: 15. Here the CDR3 reads CASPAGQGVPLDNQPQHF. The CDR3 DNA follows: TGTGCCAGCCCCGCGGGACAGGGGGTCCCCCTGGACAATCAGCCCCAGCATTTT.

This chain joins TRBV20-1 and TRBJ1-1, with no clear D. The CDR3 extends over 11 amino acids. Germline assignment: CDR1 DFQATT and CDR2 SNEGSKA (reference sequence). Between the trimmed V and J ends, which lost 3 bases and 10 bases, there was a span of 12 bases. The CDR3: CSARRSKAAFF. The DNA of the CDR3 is TGCAGTGCTAGGCGGTCGAAGGCAGCTTTCTTT.

This chain connects TRBV28 to TRBJ2-7; TRBD1 matches at 10 bases. The CDR3 runs 15 residues. The germline V gene has CDR1 MDHEN and CDR2 SYDVKM. Trimming at V came to 5 bases and at J to 6 bases, leaving 10 bases not matched to a gene. In DNA, the CDR3 is TGTGCCAGCAGTACCCCGGGGACAGGGGTGCGCGAGCAGTACTTC. Residues: CASSTPGTGVREQYF. The full variable domain, rest sourced from reference TRBV28 and TRBJ2-7, is DVKVTQSSRYLVKRTGEKVFLECVQDMDHENMFWYRQDPGLGLRLIYFSYDVKMKEKGDIPEGYSVSREKKERFSLILESASTNQTSMYLCASSTPGTGVREQYFGPGTRLTVT.

The CDR3 spells CASSVVHKRQGMTGANVLTF. DNA for the CDR3: TGTGCCAGCAGCGTAGTCCACAAGCGACAGGGTATGACTGGGGCCAACGTCCTGACTTTC. This chain connects TRBV9 to TRBJ2-6, with TRBD1 identical over 7 bases. The germline V gene encodes CDR1 SGDLS and CDR2 YYNGEE. The CDR3 sequence is 20 residues long. J gave up 2 bases and V 0 bases, and 14 bases lay outside the gene matches. Combining the CDR3 with reference TRBV9 and TRBJ2-6 gives the whole variable domain DSGVTQTPKHLITATGQRVTLRCSPRSGDLSVYWYQQSLDQGLQFLIQYYNGEERAKGNILERFSAQQFPDLHSELNLSSLELGDSALYFCASSVVHKRQGMTGANVLTFGAGSRLTVL.

This chain links TRBV19 with TRBJ1-3; 7 bases match TRBD1. In germline, CDR1 is LNHDA, CDR2 SQIVND (reference sequence). This CDR3 is built from 17 residues. With V trimmed by 4 bases and J by 4 bases, 13 bases remained unmatched. CDR3 sequence: CASSTPDRASWGNTIYF. The CDR3 nucleotides read TGTGCCAGTAGTACCCCAGACAGGGCGTCTTGGGGAAACACCATATATTTT.

This clone was counted once. In the same sample, other DNA sequences code for this CDR3. V and J are TRBV9 and TRBJ1-1; no clear D gene. CDR3 length equals 15 residues. Germline CDR1 and CDR2: SGDLS and YYNGEE. Trimming took off 0 bases at V and 0 bases at J, with 9 bases between the two ends. The CDR3 region is CASSVGGRMNTEAFF. CDR3 sequence (DNA): TGTGCCAGCAGCGTAGGTGGGCGCATGAACACTGAAGCTTTCTTT.

This chain connects TRBV10-3 to TRBJ1-1; 10 bases map to TRBD1. CDR1 is ENHRY and CDR2 is SYGVKD in the germline V gene. J was trimmed by 7 bases and V by 6 bases; bases with no gene match: 17. The CDR3 contains 17 residues. CDR3 amino acids: CAISNLRTGGLSSEAFF. As DNA, the CDR3 is TGTGCCATCAGCAACCTTCGGACAGGGGGGTTGTCCAGTGAAGCTTTCTTT.

V is TRBV27 and J is TRBJ2-1; 13 nucleotides match TRBD2. V lost 1 base to trimming and J lost 7 bases; unmatched junction nucleotides: 7. The CDR3 sequence is 17 residues long. Germline V CDR1 and CDR2: MNHEY, SMNVEV (reference sequence). The CDR3 DNA reads TGTGCCAGCAGTTTATTACTAGCGGGAGGGCCTCGGAATGAGCAGTTCTTC. Translating it yields CASSLLLAGGPRNEQFF.

This rearrangement joins TRBV18 to TRBJ2-1, with 9 bases lining up with TRBD1. The CDR3 sequence is 15 residues long. The germline V gene encodes CDR1 KGHSH and CDR2 LQKENI. Trimming removed 5 bases from V and 1 base from J; junction bases left unmatched: 3. The CDR3 coding sequence is TGTGCCAGCTCAAGACAGGGGGATTCCTACAATGAGCAGTTCTTC. Its translation is CASSRQGDSYNEQFF.

The V and J genes are TRBV30 and TRBJ1-4, with D unclear. Trimming stripped 1 base from V and 2 bases from J, with 11 bases between. Germline V gives CDR1 GTSNPN, CDR2 SVGIG (reference sequence). This CDR3 region has 15 residues. The CDR3 bases are TGTGCCTGGAGTGGAGGGTTGAGCACTAATGAAAAACTGTTTTTT. Translated: CAWSGGLSTNEKLFF.

The V call is TRBV6-4, the J call TRBJ1-6, with D tentatively TRBD1 (5 bases). This CDR3 is 15 amino acids long. Germline values: CDR1 MRHNA, CDR2 SNTAGT. V shed 2 bases and J shed 9 bases, with 14 bases lying between them. The DNA of the CDR3 is TGTGCCAGCAGTGACGCGGCAGCAAGGGGTTCACCCCTCCACTTT. Translating gives CASSDAAARGSPLHF.

The chain carries TRBV9 and TRBJ2-3; the D gene is possibly TRBD2 (5 bases). Trimming took off 3 bases at V and 2 bases at J, with 13 bases between the two ends. CDR1 is SGDLS, CDR2 YYNGEE, per germline. This CDR3 region has 15 residues. The DNA of the CDR3 is TGTGCCAGCAGCGAGACAAGGCGGGTCACAGATACGCAGTATTTT. It yields the protein CASSETRRVTDTQYF. Full variable domain (rest looked up from reference TRBV9 and TRBJ2-3): DSGVTQTPKHLITATGQRVTLRCSPRSGDLSVYWYQQSLDQGLQFLIQYYNGEERAKGNILERFSAQQFPDLHSELNLSSLELGDSALYFCASSETRRVTDTQYFGPGTRLTVL.

This clone has just a few counts. The rearrangement uses TRBV27 and TRBJ1-2; 7 bases are a match to TRBD1. The CDR3 runs 15 residues. CDR1 is MNHEY and CDR2 is SMNVEV in the germline V gene (reference sequence). Losses at the gene ends were 6 bases for V and 6 bases for J; bases not matched to a gene: 13. CDR3 coding DNA: TGTGCCAGCAGCCACCGCCCGGACAGGTTGCATGGCTACACCTTC. Translating it yields CASSHRPDRLHGYTF.

The chain carries TRBV14 and TRBJ1-5, with a possible D match to TRBD1 (5 bases). Trimming took off 4 bases at V and 4 bases at J, with 8 bases between the two ends. The CDR3 runs 13 residues. The V gene's germline CDR1 is SGHDN and CDR2 FVKESK. In DNA form, the CDR3 reads TGTGCCAGCAGCCCAGGGCTGAATCAGCCCCAGCATTTT. This encodes CASSPGLNQPQHF.

The gene calls are TRBV7-9 and TRBJ2-7; D is uncertain. The CDR3 covers 13 residues. Between the trimmed V and J ends, which lost 5 bases and 6 bases, there was a span of 14 bases. Germline values: CDR1 SEHNR, CDR2 FQNEAQ (reference sequence). CDR3 coding DNA: TGTGCCAGCAGCCAGGCCAGACACGTCGAGCAGTACTTC. It specifies CASSQARHVEQYF.

The table lists this clone with a few counts. This chain links TRBV18 with TRBJ2-5; D is unclear. The CDR3 loop spans 12 amino acids. Germline CDR1 KGHSH, CDR2 LQKENI. V gave up 2 bases and J gave up 4 bases, with 5 bases separating them. This CDR3 reads CASSPKRETQYF. CDR3 DNA: TGTGCCAGCTCACCAAAGAGAGAGACCCAGTACTTC.